This TCR beta chain emerged from a study of regulatory T cells in long-lasting Graves disease. Sequencing libraries for TCR beta were prepared with iRepertoire HTBI primers and Arm-PCR of CDR3 regions. From the multiplex PCR reads, TCRdb called clonotypes with MiXCR, one entry per CDR3 protein. In the table there are about 420,000 distinct CDR3 sequences, roughly a quarter of which are singletons. Germline CDR1 is DFQATT and CDR2 is SNEGSKA (reference sequence). CDR3 size: 15 residues. Trimming cost V 5 bases and J 8 bases, with 22 bases left between them. This sample's time point: persistent/refractory GD, antithyroid drugs over 5 years with positive TRAb. PBMCs provided the RNA from which the TCR library was made. The patients were drawn from one endocrinology department in Xi'an, China. Blood from the periphery, 8 to 9.5 milliliters in all, was drawn into EDTA tubes.

Material: peripheral blood mononuclear cells (PBMCs), obtained when the disease was refractory, from a patient treated with antithyroid drugs. This clonotype was obtained from a female donor with Graves disease. The genes are TRBV20-1 and TRBJ2-1, with D perhaps matching TRBD2 (7 bases). CDR3 DNA: TGCAGTGCTGAGGGGGGGGGGCGGGTAATTGATGAGCAGTTCTTC. This gives the protein CSAEGGGRVIDEQFF.